Below, 13 T cell receptor beta chains from the same sample are listed, as sequenced in a study of Ad26.COV2.S vaccination and SARS-CoV-2 variants. Treatment noted: 15 to 20 received Ad26.COV2.S at low or high dose, single or two shots; several received placebo; per-sample allocation not given. It was on day 63 after the first vaccine or placebo injection that samples were taken. TCRdb keeps only in-frame clones here, not all; method: immunoSEQ multiplex PCR. The sample lists hundreds of thousands of clones; 65% to 90% were seen once. The sample here was peripheral blood, taken in a trial of Ad26.COV2.S vaccine versus placebo. These receptors were obtained from a person between 18 and 65 years old who received the Ad26.COV2.S COVID-19 vaccine or a placebo.

This chain connects TRBV28 to TRBJ2-7; D uncertain. Germline assignment: CDR1 MDHEN and CDR2 SYDVKM. Trimming took 5 bases from V and 0 from J, leaving 11 bases between them. The CDR3 has 14 amino acids. CDR3 region: CASSHPLGSYEQYF. In nucleotides, the CDR3 is TGTGCCAGCAGTCACCCCTTGGGCTCCTACGAGCAGTACTTC.

The chain employs TRBV28 and TRBJ2-7, with TRBD2 identical over 12 bases. The germline gives CDR1 MDHEN, CDR2 SYDVKM. The CDR3 is 15 amino acids. Germline trimming cut 5 bases from V and 3 bases from J; bases unmatched to any gene: 5. CDR3: CASSLSTSGSYEQYF. The CDR3 DNA follows: TGTGCCAGCAGTCTCTCGACTAGCGGGAGCTACGAGCAGTACTTC.

This clone was observed once. The V call is TRBV7-2, the J call TRBJ2-7; TRBD1 agrees at 9 bases. With 6 bases clipped from V and 1 base from J, the junction kept 7 bases outside the gene matches. CDR1 is SGHTA, CDR2 FQGNSA, per germline. There are 15 residues in the CDR3. The CDR3 loop is CASSQQGAKSYEQYF. The CDR3 nucleotides read TGTGCCAGCAGTCAACAGGGGGCTAAATCCTACGAGCAGTACTTC.

This clone was counted between two and nine times. The V and J genes are TRBV5-6 and TRBJ2-2, with D unclear. The germline V gene encodes CDR1 SGHDT and CDR2 YYEEEE. The CDR3 length is 12 residues. The V end lost 0 bases, the J end lost 7 bases, and 4 bases lay between the germline ends. This CDR3 reads CASSLAGGELFF. Written as DNA, the CDR3 is TGTGCCAGCAGCTTGGCGGGCGGGGAGCTGTTTTTT.

The chain's CDR3 is CASSLRRGGTDTQYF. As DNA, the CDR3 is TGTGCCAGCAGCTTAAGGCGGGGGGGCACAGATACGCAGTATTTT. The chain has TRBV7-2 and TRBJ2-3; TRBD2 aligns across 8 bases. V dropped 2 bases and J dropped 1; count of bases not matched to a gene: 2. CDR3 size: 15 residues. The V gene's germline CDR1 is SGHTA and CDR2 FQGNSA.

This clone was seen a single time. V is TRBV5-1 and J is TRBJ2-7; no clear D. The ends were cut back, 0 bases at V and 7 bases at J, with 14 bases in the middle. CDR1 and CDR2 (germline): SGHRS, YFSETQ. The CDR3 contains 14 residues. CDR3 protein: CASSLVGLWEEQYF. Here the CDR3 DNA reads TGCGCCAGCAGCTTGGTCGGCCTATGGGAAGAGCAGTACTTC.

The rearrangement links TRBV6-2 or TRBV6-3 to TRBJ2-7; D is uncertain. The germline V gene has CDR1 MNHEY and CDR2 SVGEGT. CDR3 length equals 13 residues. V gave up 2 bases and J gave up 2 bases, with 7 bases separating them. The CDR3 nucleotides are TGTGCCAGCAGTTACCAAATTGCCTACGAGCAGTACTTC. Protein product: CASSYQIAYEQYF.

Only a few counts were recorded for this clone. The V gene is TRBV7-2, the J gene TRBJ2-1, with D unclear. Trimming took off 3 bases at V and 0 bases at J, with 3 bases between the two ends. The CDR3 runs to 13 residues. From germline, CDR1 is SGHTA and CDR2 FQGNSA. This CDR3 is CASSFSSYNEQFF. The CDR3 region has the DNA TGTGCCAGCAGCTTCAGCTCCTACAATGAGCAGTTCTTC.

The sample holds one count of this clone. The chain is built from TRBV6-5 and TRBJ2-1; TRBD1 matches 12 bases. CDR3 size: 13 residues. CDR1 is MNHEY, CDR2 SVGAGI, per germline. V dropped 5 bases and J dropped 12; count of bases not matched to a gene: 5. The CDR3 DNA is TGTGCCAGCAGTACGGGACAGGGGGCAGGGCAGTTCTTC. It encodes CASSTGQGAGQFF.

The chain uses TRBV6-2 or TRBV6-3 and TRBJ1-4, with 7 bases identical to TRBD1. Germline lookup yields CDR1 MNHEY and CDR2 SVGEGT. CDR3 length: 16 residues. V trimming: 0 bases; J trimming: 5 bases; junction bases outside the gene matches: 6. CDR3 protein: CASSYSKGARNEKLFF. The CDR3 DNA sequence: TGTGCCAGCAGTTACTCGAAGGGGGCGAGGAATGAAAAACTGTTTTTT.

J is TRBJ2-7 and V is TRBV28; D is undetermined. The CDR3 sequence is 13 residues long. Germline values: CDR1 MDHEN, CDR2 SYDVKM. The ends were cut back, 2 bases at V and 4 bases at J, with 9 bases in the middle. In DNA form, the CDR3 reads TGTGCCAGCAGTTTACCCCAGCGATACGAGCAGTACTTC. Protein sequence: CASSLPQRYEQYF.

The gene calls are TRBV28 and TRBJ2-1; D is possibly TRBD2 (6 bases). Trimming left V 3 bases short and J 11 bases short, with 17 bases between. CDR3 length equals 14 residues. CDR1 is MDHEN, CDR2 SYDVKM, per germline. The CDR3 DNA reads as TGTGCCAGCAGTTTCGGGGGATTCCCGCCAAAGCAGTTCTTC. Protein: CASSFGGFPPKQFF.

The rearrangement uses TRBV27 and TRBJ2-5; 9 bases map to TRBD1. Per the germline V gene, CDR1 is MNHEY and CDR2 is SMNVEV (reference sequence). With V trimmed by 0 bases and J by 4 bases, 6 bases remained unmatched. CDR3 length: 16 residues. CDR3: CASSLSRDRVGETQYF. CDR3 DNA: TGTGCCAGCAGTTTATCCCGGGACAGGGTAGGAGAGACCCAGTACTTC.